This T cell receptor beta chain was found in a study of cytomegalovirus exposure and HLA in healthy donors. With 60 Vbeta and 13 Jbeta primers, the PCR was carried out. Using immunoSEQ multiplex PCR, the repertoire was profiled, and TCRdb retains in-frame clones only, with some absent. The sample includes roughly 200,000 clones, around 86% seen only once; the top ten take about 1.2%. The CDR3 contains 14 residues. The V and J ends lost 7 bases and 1 base respectively, with 11 bases between them. The germline gives CDR1 MNHNY, CDR2 SVGAGI (reference sequence). The sample consisted of PBMCs. This chain links TRBV6-6 with TRBJ1-5, with D possibly being TRBD1 (6 bases). This clonotype originated in a man younger than 40 in good health and CMV-seronegative. The CDR3 DNA reads as TGTGCCAGCACTAAGGGACAAAGCAATCAGCCCCAGCATTTT. Translated: CASTKGQSNQPQHF.